In this sample, the clone carrying this TCR beta chain turned up a few times. Antigen specificity is unknown. Expressed TCRB transcripts were sequenced, since all the RNA that had been isolated was reverse transcribed. The protocol was immunoSEQ multiplex PCR, while the TCRdb copy is restricted to in-frame clones and leaves out a portion. The table has about 26,000 clones, 40% to 60% seen once. Sorting that relied on CD45RO/CCR7/CD25/CD127/CD95/CD27 yielded CD4+ naive, central memory, regulatory and stem cell-like memory cells. V gave up 6 bases and J gave up 8 bases; unmatched junction bases: 18. Germline values: CDR1 SGHRS, CDR2 YFSETQ. The CDR3 length is 16 residues. The data were taken from a study of beta chain features in type 1 diabetes. Study-wide results and caveats: Shortening that was moderate but significant affected the TCRB CDR3s of Type 1 diabetes patients in all four CD4+ subsets. Type 1 diabetes patients had VDJ junctions that carried fewer insertions and more deletions. Naive, central memory and Treg TCRB repertoires appeared more alike in patients than in healthy donors.

This sequence originates from a man younger than 40 with type 1 diabetes. This rearrangement joins TRBV5-1 to TRBJ1-2, with TRBD1 identical over 8 bases. The specimen sequenced was stem cell memory CD4+ T cells from blood. CDR3 in DNA: TGCGCCAGCACCCCCGCCATTGACAGGGGCTTTAAGGGCTACACCTTC. This translates into CASTPAIDRGFKGYTF. Variable domain in full (rest from reference TRBV5-1 and TRBJ1-2): KAGVTQTPRYLIKTRGQQVTLSCSPISGHRSVSWYQQTPGQGLQFLFEYFSETQRNKGNFPGRFSGRQFSNSRSEMNVSTLELGDSALYLCASTPAIDRGFKGYTFGSGTRLTVV.